The rows below give T cell receptor beta chains drawn from one sample of a study of blood T cell repertoires in COVID-19. The protocol was immunoSEQ multiplex PCR, while the TCRdb copy is restricted to in-frame clones and leaves out a portion. The data show 300,000 to 500,000 clones, approximately 88% seen once. The sequenced material came from PBMCs or T cells enriched from blood (not recorded which). These TCRs come from a woman in her twenties or thirties with acute COVID-19. The CDR3 runs from the conserved cysteine through the conserved F or W. D genes are given only for firm matches. Rows give clone size only sometimes, using once, few, many, or a class for an expanded clone.

clone_size	j_call	d_call	v_call	cdr3_nt	cdr3_aa
.	TRBJ1-1	.	TRBV7-9	TGTGCCGTGCTATTTCCGCGGGGCCTGAACACTGAAGCTTTCTTT	CAVLFPRGLNTEAFF
.	TRBJ1-1	.	TRBV30	TGTGCCTGGAGGAGAAGTGGGGGCTACACTGAAGCTTTCTTT	CAWRRSGGYTEAFF
.	TRBJ1-6	.	TRBV6-5	TGTGCCGCCCGTAGCTCCTATAATTCACCCCTCCACTTT	CAARSSYNSPLHF
.	TRBJ2-5	.	TRBV27	TGTGCCAGCAGTTCGAGCGGACGGTTCCAAGAGACCCAGTACTTC	CASSSSGRFQETQYF
.	TRBJ2-2	TRBD1	TRBV5-1	TGCGCCAGCAGCCCGGACAGGGGGCCGGGAACCGGGGAGCTGTTTTTT	CASSPDRGPGTGELFF
.	TRBJ1-5	.	TRBV19	TGTGCCAGTACCCAGACGGGGGATAGCAATCAGCCCCAGCATTTT	CASTQTGDSNQPQHF
.	TRBJ1-2	TRBD1	TRBV18	TGTGCCAGCTCACCGGGGGACAGATACTATGGCTACACCTTC	CASSPGDRYYGYTF
once	TRBJ1-1	.	TRBV7-9	TGTGCCAGCAGCTTAGCGGAGACAGCGAACACTGAAGCTTTCTTT	CASSLAETANTEAFF
.	TRBJ1-1	.	TRBV4-3	TGCGCCAGCAGCCCTGGACAGTACACTGAAGCTTTCTTT	CASSPGQYTEAFF
.	TRBJ2-1	.	TRBV9	TGTGCCAGCAGCGTGGGGACTTCCCTAGACTACAATGAGCAGTTCTTC	CASSVGTSLDYNEQFF
.	TRBJ2-7	.	TRBV6-2/TRBV6-3	TGTGCCAGCAGTTACTCGGCAGGGCTTTCCTCCTACGAGCAGTACTTC	CASSYSAGLSSYEQYF
.	TRBJ1-3	.	TRBV2	TGTGCCAGCATGTTCCAAGGGGGGGCGCAGGGAAACACCATATATTTT	CASMFQGGAQGNTIYF
.	TRBJ1-2	.	TRBV24-1	TGTGCCACCAGTGATCCCCGCTCGAGCTATGGCTACACCTTC	CATSDPRSSYGYTF
.	TRBJ1-1	.	TRBV10-3	TGTGCCATCAGTGAAATGACAGGCTTGAACACTGAAGCTTTCTTT	CAISEMTGLNTEAFF
.	TRBJ1-6	.	TRBV6-5	TGTGCCAGCAGTTATGGCCCTGGAGGTAATTCACCCCTCCACTTT	CASSYGPGGNSPLHF
few	TRBJ1-2	TRBD1	TRBV11-2	TGTGCCAGCAGCTCGACAGGGAACTATGGCTACACCTTC	CASSSTGNYGYTF
.	TRBJ1-1	.	TRBV5-6	TGTGCCAGCAGCTTGTCGAGACAGACTAACACTGAAGCTTTCTTT	CASSLSRQTNTEAFF
.	TRBJ1-1	TRBD1	TRBV5-1	TGCGCCAGCAGCTTGGGGGGACAGGAAGCTTTCTTT	CASSLGGQEAFF
.	TRBJ1-2	TRBD1	TRBV5-1	TGCGCCAGCAAACCGGGACAGGGGGCTTTTTACGGCTACACCTTC	CASKPGQGAFYGYTF
.	TRBJ2-2	TRBD2	TRBV5-1	TGCGCCAGCAGCTTGGTCGCTAGCGGGGGGACCGGGGAGCTGTTTTTT	CASSLVASGGTGELFF
.	TRBJ2-7	TRBD1	TRBV4-1	TGCGCCAGCAGCCAAGATAGCAGGGGGCTATCCTACGAGCAGTACTTC	CASSQDSRGLSYEQYF
.	TRBJ2-3	.	TRBV20-1	TGCAGTGCTAGTGGGGTTAAGGGGACGCAGTATTTT	CSASGVKGTQYF
.	TRBJ2-2	TRBD1	TRBV14	TGTGCCAGCAGCCACGGACAGGTACCCGGGGAGCTGTTTTTT	CASSHGQVPGELFF
.	TRBJ2-1	.	TRBV9	TGTGCCAGCAGCCCTCAGTCTAACGGGGAGGTATCCTACAATGAGCAGTTCTTC	CASSPQSNGEVSYNEQFF
.	TRBJ1-2	.	TRBV5-6	TGTGCCAGCAGGACAACAGGGCGGGCCGGCTACACCTTC	CASRTTGRAGYTF
few	TRBJ1-2	.	TRBV28	TGTGCCAGCAGTAAGGGGAACTATGGCTACACCTTC	CASSKGNYGYTF